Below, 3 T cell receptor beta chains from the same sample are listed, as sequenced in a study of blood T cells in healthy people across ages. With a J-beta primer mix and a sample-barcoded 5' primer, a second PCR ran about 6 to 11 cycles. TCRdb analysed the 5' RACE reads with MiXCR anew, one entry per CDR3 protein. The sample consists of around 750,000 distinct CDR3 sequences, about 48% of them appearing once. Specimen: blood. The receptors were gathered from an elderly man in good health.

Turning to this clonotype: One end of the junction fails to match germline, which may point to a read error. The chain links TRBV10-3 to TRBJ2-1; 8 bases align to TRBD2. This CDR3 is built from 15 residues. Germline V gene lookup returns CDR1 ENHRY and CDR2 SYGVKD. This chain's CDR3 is CAISESGTRRNEQFF. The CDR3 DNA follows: TGTGCCATCAGCGAGTCGGGGACTAGGCGGAATGAGCAGTTCTTC.

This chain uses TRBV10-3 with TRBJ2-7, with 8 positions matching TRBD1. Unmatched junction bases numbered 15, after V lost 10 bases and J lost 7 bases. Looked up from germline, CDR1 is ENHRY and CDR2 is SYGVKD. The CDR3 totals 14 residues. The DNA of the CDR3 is TGTGCCACCATAGGGACTTCAGGGGGCAATGAGCAGTACTTC. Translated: CATIGTSGGNEQYF.

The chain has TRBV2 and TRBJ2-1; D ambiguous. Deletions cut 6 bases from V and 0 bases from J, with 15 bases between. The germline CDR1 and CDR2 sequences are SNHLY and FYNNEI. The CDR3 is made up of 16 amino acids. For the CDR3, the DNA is TGTGCCAGCAGAACCGACCCTGCGAGCTCCTACAATGAGCAGTTCTTC. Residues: CASRTDPASSYNEQFF.